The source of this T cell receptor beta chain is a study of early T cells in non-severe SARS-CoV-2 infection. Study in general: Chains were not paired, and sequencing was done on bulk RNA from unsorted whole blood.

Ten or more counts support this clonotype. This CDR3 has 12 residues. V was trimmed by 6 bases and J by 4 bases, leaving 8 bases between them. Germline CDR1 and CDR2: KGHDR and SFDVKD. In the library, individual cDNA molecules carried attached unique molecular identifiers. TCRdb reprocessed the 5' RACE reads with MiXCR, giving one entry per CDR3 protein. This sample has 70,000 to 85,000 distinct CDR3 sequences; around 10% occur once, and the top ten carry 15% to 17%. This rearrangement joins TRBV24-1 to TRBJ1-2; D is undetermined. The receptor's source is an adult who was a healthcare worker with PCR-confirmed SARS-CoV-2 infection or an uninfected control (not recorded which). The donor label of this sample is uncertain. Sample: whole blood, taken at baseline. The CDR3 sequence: CATSRAGYGYTF. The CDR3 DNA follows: TGTGCCACCAGTCGGGCCGGCTATGGCTACACCTTC.